This T cell receptor (beta chain) was sequenced in a study of cytomegalovirus exposure and HLA in healthy donors. Study-wide results and caveats: Association of a missense DCLRE1C variant with TCR beta V- and J-gene trimming was reported in a later analysis. Serostatus for CMV was the only available immune exposure information.

PCR involved 60 Vbeta and 13 Jbeta primers. Sequenced by immunoSEQ multiplex PCR; TCRdb stores in-frame clones only, minus some. The data contain about 120,000 clones, roughly 72% of them singletons. Healthy bone marrow donors supplied every sample. The CDR3 has 14 amino acids. Germline-derived CDR1 and CDR2 are SNHLY and FYNNEI. Trimming stripped 7 bases from V and 0 bases from J, with 10 bases between. On this clone: Its antigen is still unknown.

The V and J genes are TRBV2 and TRBJ2-1, with D possibly TRBD2 on 6 matching bases. The specimen sequenced was PBMCs. This TCR derives from a woman in her forties or fifties in good health and CMV-seropositive. The CDR3 DNA is TGTGCCAGCACTAGCGAGAGCTCCTACAATGAGCAGTTCTTC. Residues: CASTSESSYNEQFF.